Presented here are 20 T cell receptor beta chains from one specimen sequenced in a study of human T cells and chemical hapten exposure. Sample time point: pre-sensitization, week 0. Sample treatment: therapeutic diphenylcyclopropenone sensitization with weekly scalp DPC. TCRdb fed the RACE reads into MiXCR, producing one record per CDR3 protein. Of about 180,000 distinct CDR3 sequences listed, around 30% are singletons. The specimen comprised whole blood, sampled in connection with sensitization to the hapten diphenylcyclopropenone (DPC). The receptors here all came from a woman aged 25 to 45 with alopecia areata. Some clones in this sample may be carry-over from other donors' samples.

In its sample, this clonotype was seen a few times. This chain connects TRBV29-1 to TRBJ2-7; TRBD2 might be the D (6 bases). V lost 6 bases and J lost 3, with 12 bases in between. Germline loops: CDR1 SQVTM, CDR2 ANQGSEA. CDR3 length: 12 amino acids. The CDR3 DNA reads TGCAGCGTGGAGGGACCCGTCTACGAGCAGTACTTC. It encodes CSVEGPVYEQYF.

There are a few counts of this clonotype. The CDR3 DNA reads as TGCAGTGCTAGAGATGAGGCTAGCGGGTTCACAGATACGCAGTATTTT. Its protein product is CSARDEASGFTDTQYF. This rearrangement joins TRBV20-1 to TRBJ2-3; 8 nucleotides agree with TRBD2. V was pared by 0 bases and J by 2 bases, with 7 bases of the junction left unmatched. Germline CDR1 DFQATT, CDR2 SNEGSKA (reference sequence). This CDR3 spans 16 amino acids.

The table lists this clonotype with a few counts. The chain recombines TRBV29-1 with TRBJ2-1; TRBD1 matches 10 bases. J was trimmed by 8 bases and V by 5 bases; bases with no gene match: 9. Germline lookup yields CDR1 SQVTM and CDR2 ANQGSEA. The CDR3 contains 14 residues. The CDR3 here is CSVQGTGVGDEQFF. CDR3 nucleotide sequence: TGCAGCGTTCAGGGGACAGGGGTAGGCGATGAGCAGTTCTTC.

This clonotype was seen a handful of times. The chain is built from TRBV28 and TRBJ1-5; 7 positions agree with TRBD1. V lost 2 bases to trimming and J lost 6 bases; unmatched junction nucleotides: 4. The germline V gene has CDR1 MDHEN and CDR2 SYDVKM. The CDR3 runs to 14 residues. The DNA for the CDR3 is TGTGCCAGCAGTTTAAACAGGGGTGGTCAGCCCCAGCATTTT. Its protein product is CASSLNRGGQPQHF.

The CDR3 DNA follows: TGCAGTGCTCCAAAAGGGACAGGACGATCCTACGAGCAGTACTTC. Translation gives CSAPKGTGRSYEQYF. The rearrangement joins TRBV20-1 to TRBJ2-7, with 8 bases matching TRBD1. Germline lookup yields CDR1 DFQATT and CDR2 SNEGSKA (reference sequence). V dropped 5 bases and J dropped 1; count of bases not matched to a gene: 10. The CDR3 sequence is 15 residues long.

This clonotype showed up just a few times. The CDR3 DNA sequence: TGTGCCAGCAGCTTAGGATTGGCCTTAGCCAAAAACATTCAGTACTTC. Translating it yields CASSLGLALAKNIQYF. V gene TRBV11-3 combines with J gene TRBJ2-4; D is uncertain. V lost 1 base and J lost 0, with 10 bases in between. The germline V gene has CDR1 SGHNT and CDR2 YENEEA. The CDR3 length is 16 residues. Filled out from reference TRBV11-3 and TRBJ2-4, the complete variable domain reads EAGVVQSPRYKIIEKKQPVAFWCNPISGHNTLYWYLQNLGQGPELLIRYENEEAVDDSQLPKDRFSAERLKGVDSTLKIQPAELGDSAVYLCASSLGLALAKNIQYFGAGTRLSVL.

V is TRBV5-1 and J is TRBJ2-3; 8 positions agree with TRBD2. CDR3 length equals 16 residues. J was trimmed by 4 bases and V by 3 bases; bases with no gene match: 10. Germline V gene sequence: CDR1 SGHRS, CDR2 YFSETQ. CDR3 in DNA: TGCGCCAGCAGCTCCTCCAAGGGACTAGGTTCAGATACGCAGTATTTT. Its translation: CASSSSKGLGSDTQYF.

CDR3 loop: CASSYRGSADEQFF. CDR3 nucleotide sequence: TGTGCCAGCAGTTACCGGGGTAGCGCGGATGAGCAGTTCTTC. The chain links TRBV6-5 to TRBJ2-1, with D possibly matching TRBD2 (5 bases). The V gene's germline CDR1 is MNHEY and CDR2 SVGAGI. Trimming removed 2 bases at V and 8 bases at J, with 13 bases between. The CDR3 covers 14 residues.

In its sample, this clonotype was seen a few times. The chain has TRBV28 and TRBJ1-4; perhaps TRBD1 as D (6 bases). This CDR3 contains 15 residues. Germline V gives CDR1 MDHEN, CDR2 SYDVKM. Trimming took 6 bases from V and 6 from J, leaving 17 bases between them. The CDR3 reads CASSYSRGAHEKLFF. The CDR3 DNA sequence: TGTGCCAGCAGCTATTCTCGGGGGGCTCATGAAAAACTGTTTTTT.

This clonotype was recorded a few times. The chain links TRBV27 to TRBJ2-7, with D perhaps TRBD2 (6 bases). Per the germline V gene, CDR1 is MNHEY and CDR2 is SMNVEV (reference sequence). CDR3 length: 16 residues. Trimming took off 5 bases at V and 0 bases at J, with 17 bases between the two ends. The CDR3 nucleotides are TGTGCCAGCAGTAAGTGGGGTTACGGGAGCTCCTACGAGCAGTACTTC. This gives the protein CASSKWGYGSSYEQYF.

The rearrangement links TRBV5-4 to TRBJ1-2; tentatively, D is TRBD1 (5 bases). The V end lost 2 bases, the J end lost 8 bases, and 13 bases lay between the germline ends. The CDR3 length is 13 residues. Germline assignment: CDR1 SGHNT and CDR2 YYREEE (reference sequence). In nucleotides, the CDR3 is TGTGCCAGCAGCTTTATTCAGGGTACCGGCTACACCTTC. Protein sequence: CASSFIQGTGYTF.

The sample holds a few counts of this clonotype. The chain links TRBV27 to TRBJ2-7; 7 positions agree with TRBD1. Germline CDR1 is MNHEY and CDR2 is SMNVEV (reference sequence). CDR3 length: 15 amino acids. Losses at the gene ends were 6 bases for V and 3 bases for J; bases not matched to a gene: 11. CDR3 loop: CASSADGDSYYEQYF. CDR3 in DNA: TGTGCCAGCAGCGCCGACGGGGACAGTTACTACGAGCAGTACTTC.

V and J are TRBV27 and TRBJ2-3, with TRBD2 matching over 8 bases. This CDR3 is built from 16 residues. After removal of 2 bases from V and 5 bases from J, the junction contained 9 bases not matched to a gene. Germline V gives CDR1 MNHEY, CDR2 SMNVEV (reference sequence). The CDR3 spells CASSLRVGRAVDTQYF. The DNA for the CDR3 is TGTGCCAGCAGTTTAAGGGTCGGGAGGGCGGTAGATACGCAGTATTTT.

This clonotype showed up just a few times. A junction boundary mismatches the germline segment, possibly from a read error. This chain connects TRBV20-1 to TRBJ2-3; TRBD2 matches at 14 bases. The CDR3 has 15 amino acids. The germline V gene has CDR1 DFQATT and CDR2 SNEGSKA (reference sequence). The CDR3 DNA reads TGCAGAGCTAGACTAGCGGGAGGGCCCACAGATACGCAGTATTTT. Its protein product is CRARLAGGPTDTQYF.

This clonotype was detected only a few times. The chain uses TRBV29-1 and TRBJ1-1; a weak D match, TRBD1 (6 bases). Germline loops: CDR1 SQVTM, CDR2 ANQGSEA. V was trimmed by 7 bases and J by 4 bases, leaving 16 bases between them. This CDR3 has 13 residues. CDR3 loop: CSGGGLGPTEAFF. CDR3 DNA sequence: TGCAGCGGTGGGGGCCTTGGGCCCACTGAAGCTTTCTTT.

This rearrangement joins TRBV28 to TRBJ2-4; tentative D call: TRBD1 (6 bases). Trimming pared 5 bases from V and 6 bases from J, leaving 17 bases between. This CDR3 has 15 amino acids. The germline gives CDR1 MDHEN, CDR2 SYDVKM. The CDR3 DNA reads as TGTGCCAGCAGTACTGCCCCCGGGACACTAAACATTCAGTACTTC. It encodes CASSTAPGTLNIQYF. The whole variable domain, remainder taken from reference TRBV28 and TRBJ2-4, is DVKVTQSSRYLVKRTGEKVFLECVQDMDHENMFWYRQDPGLGLRLIYFSYDVKMKEKGDIPEGYSVSREKKERFSLILESASTNQTSMYLCASSTAPGTLNIQYFGAGTRLSVL.

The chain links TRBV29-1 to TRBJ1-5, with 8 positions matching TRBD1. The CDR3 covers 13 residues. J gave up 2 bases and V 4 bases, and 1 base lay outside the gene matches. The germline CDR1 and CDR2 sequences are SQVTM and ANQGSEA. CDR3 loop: CSVAGGGNQPQHF. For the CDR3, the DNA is TGCAGCGTTGCAGGGGGCGGCAATCAGCCCCAGCATTTT.

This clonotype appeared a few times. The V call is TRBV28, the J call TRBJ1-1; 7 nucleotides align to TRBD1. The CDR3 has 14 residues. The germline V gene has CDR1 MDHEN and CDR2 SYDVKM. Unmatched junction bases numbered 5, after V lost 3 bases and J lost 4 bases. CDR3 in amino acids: CASSFRGGGTEAFF. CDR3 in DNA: TGTGCCAGCAGTTTCAGGGGGGGGGGCACTGAAGCTTTCTTT.

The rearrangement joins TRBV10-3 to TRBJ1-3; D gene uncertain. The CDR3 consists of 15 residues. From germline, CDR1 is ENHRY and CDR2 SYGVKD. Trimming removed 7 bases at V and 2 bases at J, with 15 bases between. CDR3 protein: CAIKTLPGTGNTIYF. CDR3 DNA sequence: TGTGCCATCAAGACGCTGCCGGGGACTGGAAACACCATATATTTT.

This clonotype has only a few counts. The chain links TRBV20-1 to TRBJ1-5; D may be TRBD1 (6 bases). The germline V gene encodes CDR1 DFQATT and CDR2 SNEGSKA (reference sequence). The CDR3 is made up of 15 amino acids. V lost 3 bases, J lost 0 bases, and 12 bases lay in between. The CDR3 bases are TGCAGTGCTAGCCCGGACAGCAATAGCAATCAGCCCCAGCATTTT. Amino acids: CSASPDSNSNQPQHF.